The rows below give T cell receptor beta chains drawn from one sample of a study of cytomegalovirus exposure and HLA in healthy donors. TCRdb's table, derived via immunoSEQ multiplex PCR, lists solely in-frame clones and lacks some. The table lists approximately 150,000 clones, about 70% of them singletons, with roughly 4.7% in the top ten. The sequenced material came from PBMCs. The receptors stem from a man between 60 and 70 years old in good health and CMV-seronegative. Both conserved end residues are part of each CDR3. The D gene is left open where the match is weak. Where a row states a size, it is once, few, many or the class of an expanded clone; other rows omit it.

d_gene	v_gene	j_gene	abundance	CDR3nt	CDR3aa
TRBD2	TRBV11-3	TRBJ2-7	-	TGTGCCAGCAGCTTAGTACTAGCGGGAGTTTCCTACGAGCAGTACTTC	CASSLVLAGVSYEQYF
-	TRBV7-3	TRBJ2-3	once	TGTGCCAGCAGCTTACAGGAGGCGGATACGCAGTATTTT	CASSLQEADTQYF
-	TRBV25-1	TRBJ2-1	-	TGTGCCAGCGGGGCTTGGTCGGGAGAAGGCAATGAGCAGTTCTTC	CASGAWSGEGNEQFF
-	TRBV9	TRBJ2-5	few	TGTGCCAGCAGCGCTTCGGAGACCCAGTACTTC	CASSASETQYF
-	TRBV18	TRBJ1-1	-	TGTGCCAGCTCACCAGGATATCGAGGCCCCATGAACACTGAAGCTTTCTTT	CASSPGYRGPMNTEAFF
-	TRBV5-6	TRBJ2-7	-	TGTGCCAGCGGCGACACAAGTGGGCTCGAGCAGTACTTC	CASGDTSGLEQYF
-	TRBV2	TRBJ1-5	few	TGTGCCAGCGGGGGGGATAGCAATCAGCCCCAGCATTTT	CASGGDSNQPQHF
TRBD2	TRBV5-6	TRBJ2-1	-	TGTGCCAGCAGGCTAGCGGGAGGAAAGAATGAGCAGTTCTTC	CASRLAGGKNEQFF
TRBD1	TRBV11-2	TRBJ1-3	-	TGTGCCAGCAGCCCCCTGGAGGGGGCTCTCTCTGGAAACACCATATATTTT	CASSPLEGALSGNTIYF
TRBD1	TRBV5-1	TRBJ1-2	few	TGCGCCAGCAGCTCCGGGACAGGGGGCCCCTCTAACTATGGCTACACCTTC	CASSSGTGGPSNYGYTF
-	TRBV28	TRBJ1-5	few	TGTGCCAGCAGTTTATCGGGGGGAACAAGCAATCAGCCCCAGCATTTT	CASSLSGGTSNQPQHF
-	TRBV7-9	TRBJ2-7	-	TGTGCCAGCAGCTTTAACCAGTACGAGCAGTACTTC	CASSFNQYEQYF
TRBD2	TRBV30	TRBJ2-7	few	TGTGCCTGGAGTGCCTCACTAGCGGGATACGAGCAGTACTTC	CAWSASLAGYEQYF
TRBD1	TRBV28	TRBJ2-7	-	TGTGCCAGCAGTTCACCGGGACAGGCTACCTACGAGCAGTACTTC	CASSSPGQATYEQYF
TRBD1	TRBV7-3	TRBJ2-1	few	TGTGCCAGCAGCTCCCGACAGGGGGCGTACAATGAGCAGTTCTTC	CASSSRQGAYNEQFF
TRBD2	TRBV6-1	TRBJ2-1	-	TGTGCCAGCAAGAGCGGGGCCTCTGATGAGCAGTTCTTC	CASKSGASDEQFF
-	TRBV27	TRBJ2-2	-	TGTGCCAGCAGTTTAAGAGGGAGTGGCGGGGAGCTGTTTTTT	CASSLRGSGGELFF
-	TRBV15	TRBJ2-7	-	TGTGCCACCAGCAGGGAACTAGTGAGTGAGCAGTACTTC	CATSRELVSEQYF
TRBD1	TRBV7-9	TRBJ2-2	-	TGTGCCAGCAGCTTCCGGACAGGAGGCGCCGGGGAGCTGTTTTTT	CASSFRTGGAGELFF
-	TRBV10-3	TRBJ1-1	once	TGTGCCATCAGTGAGTCACGGGGTGAGAACACTGAAGCTTTCTTT	CAISESRGENTEAFF
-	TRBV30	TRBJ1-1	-	TGTGCCTGGAGTCGCGACAGGATGAACACTGAAGCTTTCTTT	CAWSRDRMNTEAFF
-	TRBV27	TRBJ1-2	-	TGTGCCAGCAGTTTAACAGGTGCTAACTATGGCTACACCTTC	CASSLTGANYGYTF
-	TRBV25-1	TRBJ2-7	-	TGTGCCAGCAGTGAACTAGGAGGGAGCTCCTACGAGCAGTACTTC	CASSELGGSSYEQYF
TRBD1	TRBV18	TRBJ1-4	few	TGTGCCAGCTCCGAGGGACAGGTGGAAAAACTGTTTTTT	CASSEGQVEKLFF
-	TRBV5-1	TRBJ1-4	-	TGCGCCAGCAGCTTGGGTCAGGGTGAAAAACTGTTTTTT	CASSLGQGEKLFF
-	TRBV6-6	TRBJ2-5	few	TGTGCCAGCCGAATGGAGGGGCGAGGGGAGACCCAGTACTTC	CASRMEGRGETQYF
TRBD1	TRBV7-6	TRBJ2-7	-	TGTGCCAGCAGCCGAACAGGGGAGTACGAGCAGTACTTC	CASSRTGEYEQYF
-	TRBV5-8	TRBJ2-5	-	TGTGCCAGCAGCTTGGCCCTAGCGCGAGAGGGAGAGACCCAGTACTTC	CASSLALAREGETQYF
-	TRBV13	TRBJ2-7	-	TGTGCCAGCAGCTTAGTCGGCGGGAAACTCGGCGAGCAGTACTTC	CASSLVGGKLGEQYF
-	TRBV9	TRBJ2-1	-	TGTGCCAGCAGCGTAGGGTCGTTTCTAGCCAATGAGCAGTTCTTC	CASSVGSFLANEQFF
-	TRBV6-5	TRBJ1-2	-	TGTGCCAGCAGTTTCCCATTGGACTTCTCCGGCTACACCTTC	CASSFPLDFSGYTF
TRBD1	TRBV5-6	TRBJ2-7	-	TGTGCCAGCAGCTTACAGGGGGCCTACGAGCAGTACTTC	CASSLQGAYEQYF
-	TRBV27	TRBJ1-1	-	TGTGCCAGCAGATCGACGGGGGGCACTGAAGCTTTCTTT	CASRSTGGTEAFF
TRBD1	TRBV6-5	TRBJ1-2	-	TGTGCCAGCAGAACATCATCGGACAGGAGCTATGGCTACACCTTC	CASRTSSDRSYGYTF
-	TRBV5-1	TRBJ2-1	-	TGCGCCAGCAGCTTGGGACAGTCTTACAATGAGCAGTTCTTC	CASSLGQSYNEQFF
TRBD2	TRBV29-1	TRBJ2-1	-	TGCAGCGAGGAACTAGCGAACAATGAGCAGTTCTTC	CSEELANNEQFF
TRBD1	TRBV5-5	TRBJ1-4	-	TGTGCCAGCAGCTTTACAGGGGAGAGAGAAAAACTGTTTTTT	CASSFTGEREKLFF
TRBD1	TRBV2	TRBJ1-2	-	TGTGCCAGCAAAGCCGTCGGGACAGACTACTATGGCTACACCTTC	CASKAVGTDYYGYTF
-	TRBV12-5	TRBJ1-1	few	TGTGCTAGTGGTTTTGGGGCCGCGAACACTGAAGCTTTCTTT	CASGFGAANTEAFF
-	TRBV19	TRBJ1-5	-	TGTGCCAGTAGTATGGTCTTTGGAGATCAGCCCCAGCATTTT	CASSMVFGDQPQHF
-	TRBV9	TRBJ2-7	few	TGTGCCAGCAGCGTAGGAGCGTACTCCTACGAGCAGTACTTC	CASSVGAYSYEQYF
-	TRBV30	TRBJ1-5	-	TGTGCCTGGAGTCAACAGGTCAATCAGCCCCAGCATTTT	CAWSQQVNQPQHF
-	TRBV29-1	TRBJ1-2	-	TGCAGCGTTGATAGGGGAAGAGGCTATGGCTACACCTTC	CSVDRGRGYGYTF